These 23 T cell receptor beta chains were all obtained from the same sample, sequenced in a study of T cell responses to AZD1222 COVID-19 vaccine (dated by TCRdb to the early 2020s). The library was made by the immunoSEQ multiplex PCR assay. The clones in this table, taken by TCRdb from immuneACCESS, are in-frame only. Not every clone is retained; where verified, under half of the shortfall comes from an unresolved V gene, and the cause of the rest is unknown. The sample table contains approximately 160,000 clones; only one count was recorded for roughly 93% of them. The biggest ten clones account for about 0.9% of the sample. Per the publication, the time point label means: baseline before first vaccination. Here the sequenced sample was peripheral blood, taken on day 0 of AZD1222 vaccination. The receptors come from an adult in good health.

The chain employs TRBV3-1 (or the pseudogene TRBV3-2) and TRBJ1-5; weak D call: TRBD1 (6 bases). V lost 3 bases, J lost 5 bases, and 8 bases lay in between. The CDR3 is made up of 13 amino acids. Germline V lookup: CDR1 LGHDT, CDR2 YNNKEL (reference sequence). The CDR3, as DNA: TGTGCCAGCAGCCAGGGGGCTCATCAGCCCCAGCATTTT. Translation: CASSQGAHQPQHF.

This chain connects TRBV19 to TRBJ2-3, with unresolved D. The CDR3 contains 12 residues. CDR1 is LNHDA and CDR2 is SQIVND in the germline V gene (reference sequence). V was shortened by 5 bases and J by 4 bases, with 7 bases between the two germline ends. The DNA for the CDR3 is TGTGCCAGTAGTTTCCGAGCAGATACGCAGTATTTT. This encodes CASSFRADTQYF.

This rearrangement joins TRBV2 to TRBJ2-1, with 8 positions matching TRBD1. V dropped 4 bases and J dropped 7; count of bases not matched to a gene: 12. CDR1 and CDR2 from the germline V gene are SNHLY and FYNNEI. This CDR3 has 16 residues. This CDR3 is CASSGAGTGIGNEQFF. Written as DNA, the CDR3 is TGTGCCAGCAGTGGGGCCGGGACAGGAATTGGAAATGAGCAGTTCTTC.

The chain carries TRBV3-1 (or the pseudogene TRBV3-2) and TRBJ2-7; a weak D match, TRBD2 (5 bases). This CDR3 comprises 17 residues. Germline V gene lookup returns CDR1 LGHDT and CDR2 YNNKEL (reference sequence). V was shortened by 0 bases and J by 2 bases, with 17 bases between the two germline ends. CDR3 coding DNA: TGTGCCAGCAGCCAAGATGGGCTGGCGGGTTCTCCCTACGAGCAGTACTTC. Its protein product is CASSQDGLAGSPYEQYF.

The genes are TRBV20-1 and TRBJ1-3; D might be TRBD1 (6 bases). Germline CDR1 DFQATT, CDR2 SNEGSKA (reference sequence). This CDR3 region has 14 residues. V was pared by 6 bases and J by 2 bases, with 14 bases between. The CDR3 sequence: CSASNTGTGNTIYF. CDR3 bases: TGCAGTGCCAGTAATACAGGGACTGGAAACACCATATATTTT.

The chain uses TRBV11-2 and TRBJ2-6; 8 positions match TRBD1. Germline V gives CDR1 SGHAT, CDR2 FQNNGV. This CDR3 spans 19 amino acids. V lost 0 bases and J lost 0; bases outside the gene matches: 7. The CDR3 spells CASSLEGGQVYSGANVLTF. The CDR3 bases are TGTGCCAGCAGCTTAGAGGGGGGACAGGTATACTCTGGGGCCAACGTCCTGACTTTC.

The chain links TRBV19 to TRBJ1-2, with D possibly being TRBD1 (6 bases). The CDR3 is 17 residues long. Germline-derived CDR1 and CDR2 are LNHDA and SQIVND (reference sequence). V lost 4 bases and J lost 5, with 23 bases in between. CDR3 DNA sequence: TGTGCCAGTAGTACGACGGACAGCCCGGGGGTGCAGTATGGCTACACCTTC. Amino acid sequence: CASSTTDSPGVQYGYTF.

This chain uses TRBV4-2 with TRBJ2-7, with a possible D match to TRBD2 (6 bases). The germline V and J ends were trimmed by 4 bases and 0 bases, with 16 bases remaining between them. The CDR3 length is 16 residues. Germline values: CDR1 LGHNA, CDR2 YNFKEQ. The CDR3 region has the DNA TGTGCCAGCAGCCGAATTGGCGGGGAAAGCTCCTACGAGCAGTACTTC. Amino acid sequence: CASSRIGGESSYEQYF.

This chain's CDR3 is CASSQERYGPNQPQHF. CDR3 bases: TGCGCCAGCAGCCAAGAACGGTACGGACCCAATCAGCCCCAGCATTTT. This chain links TRBV4-1 with TRBJ1-5, with unresolved D. This CDR3 spans 16 amino acids. The V end was cut by 0 bases, the J end by 3 bases, with 12 bases between. Per germline, CDR1 MGHRA and CDR2 YSYEKL.

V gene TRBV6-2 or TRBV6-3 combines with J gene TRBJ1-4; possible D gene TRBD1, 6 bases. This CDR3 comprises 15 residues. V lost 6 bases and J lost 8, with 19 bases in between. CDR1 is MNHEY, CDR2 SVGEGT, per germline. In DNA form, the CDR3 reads TGTGCCAGCAGCTCGCCCAGGGCAGGGGAGGAAAAACTGTTTTTT. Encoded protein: CASSSPRAGEEKLFF.

CDR3 amino acids: CASSLTGSGAEAFF. The CDR3 DNA reads TGTGCCAGCAGTTTAACAGGGTCCGGCGCTGAAGCTTTCTTT. The chain employs TRBV27 and TRBJ1-1; tentatively, D is TRBD1 (6 bases). Germline V CDR1 and CDR2: MNHEY, SMNVEV (reference sequence). V dropped 2 bases and J dropped 6 bases, with 13 bases sitting between them. The CDR3 is 14 residues long.

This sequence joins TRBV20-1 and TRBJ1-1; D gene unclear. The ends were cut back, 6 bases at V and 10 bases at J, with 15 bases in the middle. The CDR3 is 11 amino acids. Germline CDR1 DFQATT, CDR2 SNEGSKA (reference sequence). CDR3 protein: CSASEGSRAFF. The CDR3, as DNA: TGCAGTGCCTCCGAGGGCAGTCGAGCTTTCTTT.

CDR3 loop: CASSQDAGETQYF. CDR3 nucleotides: TGTGCCAGCAGCCAAGATGCCGGAGAGACCCAGTACTTC. This chain links TRBV3-1 (or the pseudogene TRBV3-2) with TRBJ2-5; D remains unclear. CDR3 length: 13 amino acids. Germline V gene lookup returns CDR1 LGHDT and CDR2 YNNKEL (reference sequence). Between the trimmed V and J ends, which lost 0 bases and 4 bases, there was a span of 6 bases.

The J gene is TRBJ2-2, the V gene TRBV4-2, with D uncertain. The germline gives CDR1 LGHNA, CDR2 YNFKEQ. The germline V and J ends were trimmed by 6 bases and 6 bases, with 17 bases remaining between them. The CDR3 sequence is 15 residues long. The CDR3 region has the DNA TGTGCCAGCAGTCACCGGGCCCCCTTTGCCGGGGAGCTGTTTTTT. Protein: CASSHRAPFAGELFF.

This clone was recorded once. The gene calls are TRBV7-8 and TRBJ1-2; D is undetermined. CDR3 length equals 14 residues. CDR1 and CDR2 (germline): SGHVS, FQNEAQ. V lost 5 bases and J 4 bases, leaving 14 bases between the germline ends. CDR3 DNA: TGTGCCAGCAGCCTCGGTTATATTTCCTATGGCTACACCTTC. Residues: CASSLGYISYGYTF.

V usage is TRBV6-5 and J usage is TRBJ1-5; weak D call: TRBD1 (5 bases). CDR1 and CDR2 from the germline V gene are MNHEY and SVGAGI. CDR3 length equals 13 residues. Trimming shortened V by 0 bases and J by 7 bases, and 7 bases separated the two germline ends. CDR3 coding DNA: TGTGCCAGCAGTTACTCCAGGGAACAGCCCCAGCATTTT. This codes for CASSYSREQPQHF.

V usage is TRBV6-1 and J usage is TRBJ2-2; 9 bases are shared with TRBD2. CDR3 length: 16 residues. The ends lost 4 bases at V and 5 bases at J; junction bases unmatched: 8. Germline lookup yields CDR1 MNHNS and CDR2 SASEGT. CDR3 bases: TGTGCCAGCAGTGGAAGTTGGACTAGCGATACCGGGGAGCTGTTTTTT. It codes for CASSGSWTSDTGELFF.

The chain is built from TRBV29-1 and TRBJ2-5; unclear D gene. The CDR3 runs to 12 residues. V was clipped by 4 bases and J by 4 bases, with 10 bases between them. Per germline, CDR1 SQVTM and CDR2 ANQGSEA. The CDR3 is CSVVWLRETQYF. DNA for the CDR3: TGCAGCGTTGTCTGGCTACGAGAGACCCAGTACTTC.

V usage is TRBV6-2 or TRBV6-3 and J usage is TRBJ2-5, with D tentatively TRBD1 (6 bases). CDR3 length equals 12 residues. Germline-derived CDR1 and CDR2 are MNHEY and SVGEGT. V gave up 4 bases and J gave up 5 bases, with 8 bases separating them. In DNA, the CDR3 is TGTGCCAGCAGTTGGACAGAGGAGACCCAGTACTTC. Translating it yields CASSWTEETQYF.

The CDR3 region is CASNPGAGAPYEQYF. CDR3 DNA sequence: TGCGCCAGCAACCCCGGAGCGGGGGCCCCCTACGAGCAGTACTTC. The chain recombines TRBV5-1 with TRBJ2-7; 8 bases fit TRBD2. J was trimmed by 2 bases and V by 6 bases; bases with no gene match: 10. The CDR3 totals 15 residues. Germline CDR1 SGHRS, CDR2 YFSETQ.

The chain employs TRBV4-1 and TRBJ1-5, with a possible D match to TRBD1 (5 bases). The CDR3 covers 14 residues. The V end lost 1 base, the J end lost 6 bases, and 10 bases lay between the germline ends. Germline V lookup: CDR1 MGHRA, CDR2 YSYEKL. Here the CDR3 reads CASSQAGGTQPQHF. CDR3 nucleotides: TGCGCCAGCAGCCAAGCCGGGGGGACTCAGCCCCAGCATTTT.

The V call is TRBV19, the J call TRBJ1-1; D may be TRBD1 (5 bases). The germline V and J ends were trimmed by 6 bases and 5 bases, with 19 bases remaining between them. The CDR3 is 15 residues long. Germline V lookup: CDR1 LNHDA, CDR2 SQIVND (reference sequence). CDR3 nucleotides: TGTGCCAGTAGCTATTTCGGGGGAGGCGGTACTGAAGCTTTCTTT. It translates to CASSYFGGGGTEAFF.

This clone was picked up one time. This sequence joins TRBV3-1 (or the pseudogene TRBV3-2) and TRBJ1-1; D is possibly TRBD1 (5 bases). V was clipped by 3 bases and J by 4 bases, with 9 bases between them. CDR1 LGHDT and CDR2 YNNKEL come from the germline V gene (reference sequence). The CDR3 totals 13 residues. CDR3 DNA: TGTGCCAGCAGCCAGGGGGGGGGCACTGAAGCTTTCTTT. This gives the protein CASSQGGGTEAFF.